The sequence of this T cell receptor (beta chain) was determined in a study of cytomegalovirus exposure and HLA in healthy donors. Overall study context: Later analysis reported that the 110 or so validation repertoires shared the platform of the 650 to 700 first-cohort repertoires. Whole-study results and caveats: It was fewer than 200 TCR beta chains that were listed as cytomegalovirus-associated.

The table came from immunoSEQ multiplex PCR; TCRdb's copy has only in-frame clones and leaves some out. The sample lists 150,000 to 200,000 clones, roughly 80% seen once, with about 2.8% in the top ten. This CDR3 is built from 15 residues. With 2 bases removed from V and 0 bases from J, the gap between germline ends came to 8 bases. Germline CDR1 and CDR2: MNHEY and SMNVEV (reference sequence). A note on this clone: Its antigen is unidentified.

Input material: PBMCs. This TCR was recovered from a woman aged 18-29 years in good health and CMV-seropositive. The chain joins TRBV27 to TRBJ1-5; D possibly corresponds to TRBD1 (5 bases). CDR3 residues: CASSLGADSNQPQHF. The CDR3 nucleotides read TGTGCCAGCAGTTTAGGGGCAGATAGCAATCAGCCCCAGCATTTT.